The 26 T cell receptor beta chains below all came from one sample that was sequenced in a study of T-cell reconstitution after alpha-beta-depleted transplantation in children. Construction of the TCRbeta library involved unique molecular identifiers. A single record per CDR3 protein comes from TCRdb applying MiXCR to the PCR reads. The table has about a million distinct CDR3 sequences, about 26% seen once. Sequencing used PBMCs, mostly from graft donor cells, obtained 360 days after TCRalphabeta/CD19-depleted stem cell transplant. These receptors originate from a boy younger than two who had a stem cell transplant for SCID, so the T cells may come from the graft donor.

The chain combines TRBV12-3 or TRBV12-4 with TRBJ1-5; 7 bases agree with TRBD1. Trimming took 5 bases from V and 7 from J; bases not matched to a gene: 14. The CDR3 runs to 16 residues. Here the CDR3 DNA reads TGTGCCAGCAGTCGGACGGGACAGAGACCAGGGCAGCCCCAGCATTTT. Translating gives CASSRTGQRPGQPQHF.

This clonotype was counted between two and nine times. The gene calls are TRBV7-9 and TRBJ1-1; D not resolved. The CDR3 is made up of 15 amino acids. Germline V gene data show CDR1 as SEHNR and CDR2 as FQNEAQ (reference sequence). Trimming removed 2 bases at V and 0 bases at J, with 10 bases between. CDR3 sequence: CASSLNPAVNTEAFF. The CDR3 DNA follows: TGTGCCAGCAGCTTAAATCCCGCAGTGAACACTGAAGCTTTCTTT.

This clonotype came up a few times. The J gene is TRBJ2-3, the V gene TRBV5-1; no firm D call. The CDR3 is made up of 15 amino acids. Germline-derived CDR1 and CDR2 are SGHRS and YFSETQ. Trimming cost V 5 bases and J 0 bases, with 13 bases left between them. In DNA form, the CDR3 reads TGCGCCAGCAGTGATGTGTTAACCAGCACAGATACGCAGTATTTT. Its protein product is CASSDVLTSTDTQYF.

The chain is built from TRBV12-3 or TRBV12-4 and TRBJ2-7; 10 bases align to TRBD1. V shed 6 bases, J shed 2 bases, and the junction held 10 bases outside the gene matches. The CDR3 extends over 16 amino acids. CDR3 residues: CASSPLGQGPPYEQYF. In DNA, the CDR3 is TGTGCCAGCAGCCCATTGGGACAGGGGCCGCCCTACGAGCAGTACTTC.

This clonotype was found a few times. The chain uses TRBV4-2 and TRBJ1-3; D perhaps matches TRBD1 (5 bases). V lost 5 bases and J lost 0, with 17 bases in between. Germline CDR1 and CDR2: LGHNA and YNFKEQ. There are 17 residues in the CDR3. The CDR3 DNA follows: TGTGCCAGCAGCTCGCGGACACTCCCAAGCTCTGGAAACACCATATATTTT. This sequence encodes CASSSRTLPSSGNTIYF.

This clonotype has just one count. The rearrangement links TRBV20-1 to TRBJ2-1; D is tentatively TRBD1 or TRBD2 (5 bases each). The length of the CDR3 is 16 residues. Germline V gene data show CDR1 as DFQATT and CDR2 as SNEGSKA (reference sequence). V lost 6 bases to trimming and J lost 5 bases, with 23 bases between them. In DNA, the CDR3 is TGCAGTGCCTCAACTCGGGACCTAATATCCCACAATGAGCAGTTCTTC. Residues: CSASTRDLISHNEQFF.

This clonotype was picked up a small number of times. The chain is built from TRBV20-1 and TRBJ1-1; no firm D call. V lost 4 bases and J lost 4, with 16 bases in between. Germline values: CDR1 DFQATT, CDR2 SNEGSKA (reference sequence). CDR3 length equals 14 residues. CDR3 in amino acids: CSATFGGEGTEAFF. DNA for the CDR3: TGCAGTGCTACTTTCGGCGGGGAGGGCACTGAAGCTTTCTTT.

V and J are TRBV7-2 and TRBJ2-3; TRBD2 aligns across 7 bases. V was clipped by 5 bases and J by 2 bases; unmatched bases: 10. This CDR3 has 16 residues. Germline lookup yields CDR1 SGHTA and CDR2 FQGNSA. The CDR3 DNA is TGTGCCAGCAGCAACAAGCCGGGACTAATCACAGATACGCAGTATTTT. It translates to CASSNKPGLITDTQYF.

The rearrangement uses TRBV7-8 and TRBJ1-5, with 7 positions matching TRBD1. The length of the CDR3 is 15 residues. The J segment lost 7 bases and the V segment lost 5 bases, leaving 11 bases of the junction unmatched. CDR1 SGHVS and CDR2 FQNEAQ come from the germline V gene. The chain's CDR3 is CASSPQWGDRQPQHF. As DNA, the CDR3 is TGTGCCAGCAGCCCCCAATGGGGGGACAGACAGCCCCAGCATTTT.

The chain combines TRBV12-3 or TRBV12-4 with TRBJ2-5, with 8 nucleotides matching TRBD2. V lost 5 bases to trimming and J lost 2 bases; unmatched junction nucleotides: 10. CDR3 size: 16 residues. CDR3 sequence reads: CASSAEDGLAQETQYF. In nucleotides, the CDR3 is TGTGCCAGCAGTGCAGAGGACGGACTAGCACAAGAGACCCAGTACTTC.

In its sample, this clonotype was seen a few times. The CDR3, as DNA: TGTGCCAGCAATAGGGATGGGATTTCACCCCTCCACTTT. Translation: CASNRDGISPLHF. J is TRBJ1-6 and V is TRBV25-1, with unresolved D. Germline CDR1 reads MGHDK; CDR2 reads SYGVNS. The CDR3 runs to 13 residues. The V end lost 7 bases, the J end lost 9 bases, and 13 bases lay between the germline ends. The variable domain in full, completed from reference TRBV25-1 and TRBJ1-6, reads EADIYQTPRYLVIGTGKKITLECSQTMGHDKMYWYQQDPGMELHLIHYSYGVNSTEKGDLSSESTVSRIRTEHFPLTLESARPSHTSQYLCASNRDGISPLHFGNGTRLTVT.

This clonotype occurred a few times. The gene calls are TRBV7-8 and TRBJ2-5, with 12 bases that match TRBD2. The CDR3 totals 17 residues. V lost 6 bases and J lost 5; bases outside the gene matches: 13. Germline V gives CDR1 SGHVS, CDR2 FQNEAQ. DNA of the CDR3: TGTGCCAGCAGATCCCGATCTAGCGGGGGGGCCGTGGAGACCCAGTACTTC. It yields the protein CASRSRSSGGAVETQYF.

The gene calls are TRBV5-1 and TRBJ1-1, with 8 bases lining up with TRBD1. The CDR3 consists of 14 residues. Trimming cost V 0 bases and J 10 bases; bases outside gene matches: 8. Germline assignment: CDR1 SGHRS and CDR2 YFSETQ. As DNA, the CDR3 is TGCGCCAGCAGCTTGGCCGGGACAGGTTTAATAGCTTTCTTT. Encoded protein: CASSLAGTGLIAFF.

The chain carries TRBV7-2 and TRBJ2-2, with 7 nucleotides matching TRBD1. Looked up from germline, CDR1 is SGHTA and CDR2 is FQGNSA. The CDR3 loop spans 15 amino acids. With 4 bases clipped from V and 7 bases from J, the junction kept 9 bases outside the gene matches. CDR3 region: CASSSLTGLGGELFF. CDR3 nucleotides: TGTGCCAGCAGCTCCTTGACAGGGTTGGGCGGGGAGCTGTTTTTT.

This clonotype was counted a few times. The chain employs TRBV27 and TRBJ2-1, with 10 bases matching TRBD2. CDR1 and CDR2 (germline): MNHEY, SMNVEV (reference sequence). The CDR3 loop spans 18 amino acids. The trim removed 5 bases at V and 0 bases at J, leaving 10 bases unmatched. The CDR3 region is CASSPLTSGANSYNEQFF. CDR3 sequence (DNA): TGTGCCAGCAGTCCCCTTACTAGCGGGGCTAACTCCTACAATGAGCAGTTCTTC.

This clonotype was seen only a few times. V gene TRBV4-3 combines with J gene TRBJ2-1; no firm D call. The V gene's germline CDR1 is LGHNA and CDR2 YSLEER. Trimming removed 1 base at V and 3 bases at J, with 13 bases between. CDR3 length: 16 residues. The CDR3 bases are TGCGCCAGCAGCCAAGCGACCACAGAAAGCTACAATGAGCAGTTCTTC. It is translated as CASSQATTESYNEQFF.

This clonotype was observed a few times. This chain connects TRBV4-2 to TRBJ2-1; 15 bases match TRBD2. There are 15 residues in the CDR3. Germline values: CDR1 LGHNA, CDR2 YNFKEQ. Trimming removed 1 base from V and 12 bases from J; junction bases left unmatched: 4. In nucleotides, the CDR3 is TGTGCCAGCAGCCAAGTTGGACTAGCGGGGGGGCTGCAGTTCTTC. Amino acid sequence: CASSQVGLAGGLQFF.

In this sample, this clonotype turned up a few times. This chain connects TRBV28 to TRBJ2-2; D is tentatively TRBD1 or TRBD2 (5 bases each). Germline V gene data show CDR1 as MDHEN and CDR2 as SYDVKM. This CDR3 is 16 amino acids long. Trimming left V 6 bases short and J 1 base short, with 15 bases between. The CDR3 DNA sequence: TGTGCCAGCAGCGGCAGGGTCGGGATGAACACCGGGGAGCTGTTTTTT. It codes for CASSGRVGMNTGELFF.

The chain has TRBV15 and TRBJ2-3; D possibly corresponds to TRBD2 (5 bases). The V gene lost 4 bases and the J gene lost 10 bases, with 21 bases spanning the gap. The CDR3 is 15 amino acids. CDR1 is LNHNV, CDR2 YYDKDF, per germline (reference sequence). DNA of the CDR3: TGTGCCACCAGCATAGAGGGCAGAAGCTCAAGGGCGCAGTATTTT. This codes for CATSIEGRSSRAQYF.

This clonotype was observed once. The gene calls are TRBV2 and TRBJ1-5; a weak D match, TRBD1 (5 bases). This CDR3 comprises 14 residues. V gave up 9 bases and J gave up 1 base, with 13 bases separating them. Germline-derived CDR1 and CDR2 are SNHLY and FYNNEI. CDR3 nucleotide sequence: TGTGCCAGTAAAGTGGGGGTAAGCAATCAGCCCCAGCATTTT. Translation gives CASKVGVSNQPQHF.

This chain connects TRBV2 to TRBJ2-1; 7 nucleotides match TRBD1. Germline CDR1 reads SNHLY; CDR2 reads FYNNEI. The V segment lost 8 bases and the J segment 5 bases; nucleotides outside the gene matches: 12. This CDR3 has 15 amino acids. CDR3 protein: CASHEDRVIDNEQFF. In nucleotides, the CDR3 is TGTGCCAGCCACGAAGACAGGGTTATTGACAATGAGCAGTTCTTC.

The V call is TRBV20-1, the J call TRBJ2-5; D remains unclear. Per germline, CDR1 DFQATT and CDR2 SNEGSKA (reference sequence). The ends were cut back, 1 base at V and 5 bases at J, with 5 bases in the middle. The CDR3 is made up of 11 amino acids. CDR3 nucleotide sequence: TGCAGTGCTAGAGCAAGCGAGACCCAGTACTTC. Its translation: CSARASETQYF.

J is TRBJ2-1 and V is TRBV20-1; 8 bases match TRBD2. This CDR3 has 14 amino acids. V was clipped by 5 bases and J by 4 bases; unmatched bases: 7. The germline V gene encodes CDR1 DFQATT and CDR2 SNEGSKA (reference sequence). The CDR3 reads CSARLRGGYNEQFF. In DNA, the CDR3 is TGCAGTGCTCGCCTCCGGGGGGGATACAATGAGCAGTTCTTC.

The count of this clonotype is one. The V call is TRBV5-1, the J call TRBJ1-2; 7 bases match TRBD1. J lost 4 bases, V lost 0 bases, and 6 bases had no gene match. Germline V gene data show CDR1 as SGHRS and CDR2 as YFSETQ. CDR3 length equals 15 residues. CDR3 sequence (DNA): TGCGCCAGCAGCTTGGGGGGACAGTCTCGCTATGGCTACACCTTC. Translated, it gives CASSLGGQSRYGYTF.

The CDR3 spells CASSQDPGQRNTEAFF. CDR3 bases: TGCGCCAGCAGCCAAGATCCAGGGCAGCGGAACACTGAAGCTTTCTTT. The gene calls are TRBV4-3 and TRBJ1-1; D might be TRBD1 (5 bases). The CDR3 sequence is 16 residues long. Germline CDR1 is LGHNA and CDR2 is YSLEER. V was trimmed by 0 bases and J by 1 base, leaving 12 bases between them.

DNA of the CDR3: TGTGCCATCAGGGCCGGGGAGGGCTATGGCTACACCTTC. Translating gives CAIRAGEGYGYTF. The chain carries TRBV10-3 and TRBJ1-2; D is unclear. Germline V lookup: CDR1 ENHRY, CDR2 SYGVKD. V lost 6 bases and J 4 bases, leaving 12 bases between the germline ends. CDR3 size: 13 residues.